This note documents a single T cell receptor beta chain sequence. This entry comes from a study of blood T cell repertoires in COVID-19. Using immunoSEQ multiplex PCR, the repertoire was profiled, and TCRdb retains in-frame clones only, with some absent. Counted here are more than 150,000 clones, 80% to 90% occurring once; the ten biggest clones make up approximately 8%. CDR1 is LGHDT, CDR2 YNNKEL, per germline (reference sequence). V shed 4 bases and J 2 bases; nucleotides not matched to a gene: 10. The CDR3 has 17 amino acids. The sequence was obtained from a woman in her forties or fifties who had recovered from COVID-19. The sample comprised PBMCs or T cells enriched from blood (not recorded which). The chain recombines TRBV3-1 (or the pseudogene TRBV3-2) with TRBJ1-2; 10 nucleotides match TRBD1. In DNA, the CDR3 is TGTGCCAGCAGCCGCCCGGGACAGGGGTTGGGAAACTATGGCTACACCTTC. Protein sequence: CASSRPGQGLGNYGYTF.